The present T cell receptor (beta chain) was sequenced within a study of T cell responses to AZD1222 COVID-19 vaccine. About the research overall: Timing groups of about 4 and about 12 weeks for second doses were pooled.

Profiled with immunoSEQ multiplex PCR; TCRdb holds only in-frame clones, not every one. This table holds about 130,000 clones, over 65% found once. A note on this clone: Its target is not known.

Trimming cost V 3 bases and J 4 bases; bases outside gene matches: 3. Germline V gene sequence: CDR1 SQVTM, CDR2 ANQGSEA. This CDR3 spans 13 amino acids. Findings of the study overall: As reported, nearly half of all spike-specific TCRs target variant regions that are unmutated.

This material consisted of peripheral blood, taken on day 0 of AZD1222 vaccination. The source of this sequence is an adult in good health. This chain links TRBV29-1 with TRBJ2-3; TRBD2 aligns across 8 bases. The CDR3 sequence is CSVDSGGADTQYF. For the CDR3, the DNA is TGCAGCGTTGACAGCGGGGGAGCAGATACGCAGTATTTT.